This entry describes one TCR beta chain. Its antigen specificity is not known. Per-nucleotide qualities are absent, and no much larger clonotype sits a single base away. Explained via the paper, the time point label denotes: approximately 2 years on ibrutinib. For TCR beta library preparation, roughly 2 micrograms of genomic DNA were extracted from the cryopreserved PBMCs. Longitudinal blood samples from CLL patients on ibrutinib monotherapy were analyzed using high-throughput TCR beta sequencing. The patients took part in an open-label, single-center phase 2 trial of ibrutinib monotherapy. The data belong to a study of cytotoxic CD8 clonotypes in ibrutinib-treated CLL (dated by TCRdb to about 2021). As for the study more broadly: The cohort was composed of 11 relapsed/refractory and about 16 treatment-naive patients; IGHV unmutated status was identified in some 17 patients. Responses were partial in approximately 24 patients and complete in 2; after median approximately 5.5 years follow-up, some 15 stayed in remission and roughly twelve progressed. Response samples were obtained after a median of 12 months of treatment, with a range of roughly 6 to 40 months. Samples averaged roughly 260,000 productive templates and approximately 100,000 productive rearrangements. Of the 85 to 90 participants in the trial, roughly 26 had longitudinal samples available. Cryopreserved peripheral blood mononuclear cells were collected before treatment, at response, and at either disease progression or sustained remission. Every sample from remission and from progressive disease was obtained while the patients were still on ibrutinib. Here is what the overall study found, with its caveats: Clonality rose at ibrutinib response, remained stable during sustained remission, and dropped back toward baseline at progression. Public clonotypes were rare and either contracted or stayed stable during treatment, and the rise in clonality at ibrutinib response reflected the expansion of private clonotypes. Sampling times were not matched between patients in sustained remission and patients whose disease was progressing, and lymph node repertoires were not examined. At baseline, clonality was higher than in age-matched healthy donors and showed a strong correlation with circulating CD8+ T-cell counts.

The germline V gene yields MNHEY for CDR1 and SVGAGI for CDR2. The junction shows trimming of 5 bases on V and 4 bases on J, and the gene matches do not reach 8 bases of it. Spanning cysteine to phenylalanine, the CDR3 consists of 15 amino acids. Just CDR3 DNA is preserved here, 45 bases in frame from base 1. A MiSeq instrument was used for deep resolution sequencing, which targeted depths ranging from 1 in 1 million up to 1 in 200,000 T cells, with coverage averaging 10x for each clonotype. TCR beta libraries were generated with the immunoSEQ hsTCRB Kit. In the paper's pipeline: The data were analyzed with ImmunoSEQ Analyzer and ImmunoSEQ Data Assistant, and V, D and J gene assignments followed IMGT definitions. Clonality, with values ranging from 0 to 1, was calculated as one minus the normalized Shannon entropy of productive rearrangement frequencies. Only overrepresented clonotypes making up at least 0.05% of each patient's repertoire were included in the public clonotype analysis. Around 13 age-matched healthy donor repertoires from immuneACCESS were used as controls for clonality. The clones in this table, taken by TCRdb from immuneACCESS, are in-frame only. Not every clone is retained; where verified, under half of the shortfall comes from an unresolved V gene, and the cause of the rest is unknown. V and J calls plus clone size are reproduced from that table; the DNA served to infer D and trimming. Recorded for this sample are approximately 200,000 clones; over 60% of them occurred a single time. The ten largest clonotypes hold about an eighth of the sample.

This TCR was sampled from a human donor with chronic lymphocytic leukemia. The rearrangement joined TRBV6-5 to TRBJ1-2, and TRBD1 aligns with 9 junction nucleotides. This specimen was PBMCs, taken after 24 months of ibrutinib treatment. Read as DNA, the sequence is TGTGCCAGCAGTCAGGGACAGGGCAAAACCTATGGCTACACCTTC. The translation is CASSQGQGKTYGYTF.